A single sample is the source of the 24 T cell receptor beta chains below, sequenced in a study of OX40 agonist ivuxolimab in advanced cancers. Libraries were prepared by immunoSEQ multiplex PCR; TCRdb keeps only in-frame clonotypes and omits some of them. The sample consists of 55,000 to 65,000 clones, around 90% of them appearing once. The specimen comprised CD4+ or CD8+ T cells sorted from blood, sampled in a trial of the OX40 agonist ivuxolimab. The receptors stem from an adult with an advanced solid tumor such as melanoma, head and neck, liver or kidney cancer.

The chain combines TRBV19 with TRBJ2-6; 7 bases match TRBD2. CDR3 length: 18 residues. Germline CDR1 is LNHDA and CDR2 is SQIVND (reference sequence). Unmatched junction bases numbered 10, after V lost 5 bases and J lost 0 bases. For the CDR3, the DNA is TGTGCCAGTAGTTCCGCCAGCGGGGAATTCTCTGGGGCCAACGTCCTGACTTTC. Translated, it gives CASSSASGEFSGANVLTF. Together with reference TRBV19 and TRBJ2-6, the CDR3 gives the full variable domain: DGGITQSPKYLFRKEGQNVTLSCEQNLNHDAMYWYRQDPGQGLRLIYYSQIVNDFQKGDIAEGYSVSREKKESFPLTVTSAQKNPTAFYLCASSSASGEFSGANVLTFGAGSRLTVL.

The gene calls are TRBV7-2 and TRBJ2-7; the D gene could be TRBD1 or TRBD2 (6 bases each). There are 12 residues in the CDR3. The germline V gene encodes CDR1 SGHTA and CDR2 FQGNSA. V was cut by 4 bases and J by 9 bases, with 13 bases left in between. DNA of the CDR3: TGTGCCAGCAGCTCAGGGGAGGTCGGGCAGTACTTC. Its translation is CASSSGEVGQYF.

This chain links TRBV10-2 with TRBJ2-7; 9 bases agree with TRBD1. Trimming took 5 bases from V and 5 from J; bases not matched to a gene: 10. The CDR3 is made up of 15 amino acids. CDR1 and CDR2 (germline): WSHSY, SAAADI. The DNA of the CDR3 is TGCGCCAGCAGTCCTCAGGGACAGGGTGCCCACGAGCAGTACTTC. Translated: CASSPQGQGAHEQYF.

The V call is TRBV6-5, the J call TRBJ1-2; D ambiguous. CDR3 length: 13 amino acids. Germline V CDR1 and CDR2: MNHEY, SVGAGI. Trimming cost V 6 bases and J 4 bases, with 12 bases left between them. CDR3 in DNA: TGTGCCAGCAGCCCCGACGGAACCTATGGCTACACCTTC. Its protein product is CASSPDGTYGYTF.

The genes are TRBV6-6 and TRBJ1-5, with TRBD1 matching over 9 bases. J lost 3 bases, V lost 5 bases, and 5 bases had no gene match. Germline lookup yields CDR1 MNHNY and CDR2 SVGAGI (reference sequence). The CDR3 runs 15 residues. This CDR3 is CASSTTGGDNQPQHF. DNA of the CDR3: TGTGCCAGCAGTACGACAGGGGGAGACAATCAGCCCCAGCATTTT.

The CDR3 reads CARSLRQGAYEQYF. The CDR3 nucleotides are TGTGCCAGAAGCTTGAGGCAGGGAGCCTACGAGCAGTACTTC. The chain carries TRBV5-3 and TRBJ2-7; the D gene could be TRBD1 or TRBD2 (5 bases each). TRBV5-3 carries the ORF label, with uncertain function. The CDR3 has 14 amino acids. V gave up 1 base and J gave up 2 bases, with 10 bases separating them.

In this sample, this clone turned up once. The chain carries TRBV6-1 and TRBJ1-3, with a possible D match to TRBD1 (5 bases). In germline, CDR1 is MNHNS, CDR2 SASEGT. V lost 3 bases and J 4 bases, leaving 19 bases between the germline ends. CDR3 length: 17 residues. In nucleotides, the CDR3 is TGTGCCAGCAGTGACATACGGGGACTTAGGAGGGGAAACACCATATATTTT. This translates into CASSDIRGLRRGNTIYF.

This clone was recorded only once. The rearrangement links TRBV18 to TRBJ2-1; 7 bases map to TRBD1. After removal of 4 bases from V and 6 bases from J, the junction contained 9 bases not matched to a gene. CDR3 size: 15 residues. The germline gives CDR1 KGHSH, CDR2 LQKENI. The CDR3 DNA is TGTGCCAGCTCACGACAGGGTGGGGACGTCAATGAGCAGTTCTTC. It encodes CASSRQGGDVNEQFF. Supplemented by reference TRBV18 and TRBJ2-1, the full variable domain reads NAGVMQNPRHLVRRRGQEARLRCSPMKGHSHVYWYRQLPEEGLKFMVYLQKENIIDESGMPKERFSAEFPKEGPSILRIQQVVRGDSAAYFCASSRQGGDVNEQFFGPGTRLTVL.

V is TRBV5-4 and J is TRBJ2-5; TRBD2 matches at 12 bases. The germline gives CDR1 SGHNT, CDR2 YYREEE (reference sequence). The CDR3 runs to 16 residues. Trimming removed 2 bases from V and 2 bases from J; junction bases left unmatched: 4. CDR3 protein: CASSFQLAGGQETQYF. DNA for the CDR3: TGTGCCAGCAGCTTCCAGCTAGCGGGGGGGCAAGAGACCCAGTACTTC.

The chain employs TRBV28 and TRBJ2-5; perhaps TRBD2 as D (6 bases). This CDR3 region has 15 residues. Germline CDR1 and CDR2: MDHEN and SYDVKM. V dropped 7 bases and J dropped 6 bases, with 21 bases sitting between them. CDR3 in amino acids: CASTMGGIVGKTQYF. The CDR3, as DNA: TGTGCCAGCACCATGGGGGGAATCGTCGGGAAGACCCAGTACTTC.

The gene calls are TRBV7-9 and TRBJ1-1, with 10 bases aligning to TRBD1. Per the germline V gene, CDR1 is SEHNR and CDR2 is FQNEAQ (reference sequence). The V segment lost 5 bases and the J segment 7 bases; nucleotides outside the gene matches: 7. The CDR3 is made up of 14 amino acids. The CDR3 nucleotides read TGTGCCAGCAGCCAGACAGGGGGCATGGATGAAGCTTTCTTT. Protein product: CASSQTGGMDEAFF.

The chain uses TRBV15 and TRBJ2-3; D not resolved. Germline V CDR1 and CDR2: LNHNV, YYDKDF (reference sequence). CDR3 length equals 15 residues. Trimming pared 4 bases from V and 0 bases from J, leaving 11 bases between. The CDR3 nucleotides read TGTGCCACCAGCACCCTCCTAACTAGCACAGATACGCAGTATTTT. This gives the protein CATSTLLTSTDTQYF.

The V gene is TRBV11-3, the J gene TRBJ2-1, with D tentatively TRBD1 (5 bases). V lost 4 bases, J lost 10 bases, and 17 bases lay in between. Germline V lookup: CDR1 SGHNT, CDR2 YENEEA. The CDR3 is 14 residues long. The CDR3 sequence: CASSSTAAKVEQFF. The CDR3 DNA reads TGTGCCAGCAGCTCGACAGCCGCCAAGGTGGAGCAGTTCTTC.

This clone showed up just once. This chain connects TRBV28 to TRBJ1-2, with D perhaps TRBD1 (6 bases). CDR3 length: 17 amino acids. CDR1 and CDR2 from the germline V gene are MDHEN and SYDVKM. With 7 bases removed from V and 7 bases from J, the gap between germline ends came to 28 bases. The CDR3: CASTPFGQGIFGRGYTF. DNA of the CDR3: TGTGCCAGCACCCCCTTCGGCCAGGGGATATTTGGTCGTGGCTACACCTTC.

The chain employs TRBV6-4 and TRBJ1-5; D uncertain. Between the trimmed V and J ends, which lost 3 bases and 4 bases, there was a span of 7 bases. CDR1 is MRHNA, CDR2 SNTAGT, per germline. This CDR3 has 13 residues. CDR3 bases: TGTGCCAGCAGTGAAACGGTAAATCAGCCCCAGCATTTT. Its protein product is CASSETVNQPQHF.

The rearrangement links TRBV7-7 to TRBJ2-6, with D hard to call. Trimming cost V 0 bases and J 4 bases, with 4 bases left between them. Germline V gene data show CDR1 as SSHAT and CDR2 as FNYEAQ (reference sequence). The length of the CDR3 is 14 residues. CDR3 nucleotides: TGTGCCAGCAGCTTAGCGTCCGGGGCCAACGTCCTGACTTTC. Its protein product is CASSLASGANVLTF.

The CDR3 region is CASSLSGSDYGYTF. DNA of the CDR3: TGCGCCAGCAGCTTGTCGGGGTCAGACTATGGCTACACCTTC. V and J are TRBV5-1 and TRBJ1-2; D call uncertain. This CDR3 comprises 14 residues. Germline CDR1 SGHRS, CDR2 YFSETQ. The germline V and J ends were trimmed by 1 base and 3 bases, with 10 bases remaining between them.

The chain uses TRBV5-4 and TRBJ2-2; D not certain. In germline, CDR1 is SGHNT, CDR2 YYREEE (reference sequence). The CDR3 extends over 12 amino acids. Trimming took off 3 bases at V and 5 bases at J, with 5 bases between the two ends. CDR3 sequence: CASSSRTGELFF. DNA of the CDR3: TGTGCCAGCAGCTCTCGGACCGGGGAGCTGTTTTTT.

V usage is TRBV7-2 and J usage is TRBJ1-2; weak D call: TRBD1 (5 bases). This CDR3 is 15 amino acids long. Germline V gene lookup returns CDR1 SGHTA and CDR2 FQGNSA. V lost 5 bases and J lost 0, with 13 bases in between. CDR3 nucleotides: TGTGCCAGCAGCCCCGCTGACAGCGCTAACTATGGCTACACCTTC. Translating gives CASSPADSANYGYTF. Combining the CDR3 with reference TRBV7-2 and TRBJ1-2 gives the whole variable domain GAGVSQSPSNKVTEKGKDVELRCDPISGHTALYWYRQSLGQGLEFLIYFQGNSAPDKSGLPSDRFSAERTGGSVSTLTIQRTQQEDSAVYLCASSPADSANYGYTFGSGTRLTVV.

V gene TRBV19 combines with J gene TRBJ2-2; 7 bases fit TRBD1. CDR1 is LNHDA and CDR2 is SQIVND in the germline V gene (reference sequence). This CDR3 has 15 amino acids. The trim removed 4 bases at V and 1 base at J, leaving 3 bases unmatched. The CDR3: CASSTRQGNTGELFF. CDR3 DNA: TGTGCCAGTAGTACCCGACAGGGGAACACCGGGGAGCTGTTTTTT.

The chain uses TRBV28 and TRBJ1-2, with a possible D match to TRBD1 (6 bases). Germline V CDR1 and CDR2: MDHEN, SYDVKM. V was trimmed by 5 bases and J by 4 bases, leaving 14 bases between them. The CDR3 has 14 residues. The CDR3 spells CASSPGAAGYGYTF. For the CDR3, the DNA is TGTGCCAGCAGTCCAGGGGCGGCAGGCTATGGCTACACCTTC.

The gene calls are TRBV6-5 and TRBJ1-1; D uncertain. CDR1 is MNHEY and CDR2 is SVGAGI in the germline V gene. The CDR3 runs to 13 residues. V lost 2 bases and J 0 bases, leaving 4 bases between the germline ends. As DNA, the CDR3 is TGTGCCAGCAGTTACGAGGTGAACACTGAAGCTTTCTTT. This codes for CASSYEVNTEAFF.

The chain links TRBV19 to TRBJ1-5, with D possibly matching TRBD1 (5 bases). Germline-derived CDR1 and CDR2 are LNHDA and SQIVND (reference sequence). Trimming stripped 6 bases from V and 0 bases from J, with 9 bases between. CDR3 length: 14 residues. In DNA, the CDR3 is TGTGCCAGTAGAAGGGGCTTTAGCAATCAGCCCCAGCATTTT. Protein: CASRRGFSNQPQHF.

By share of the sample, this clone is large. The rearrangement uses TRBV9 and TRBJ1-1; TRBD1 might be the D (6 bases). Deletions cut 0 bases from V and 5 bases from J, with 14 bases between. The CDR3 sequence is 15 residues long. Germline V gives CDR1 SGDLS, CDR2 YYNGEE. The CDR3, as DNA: TGTGCCAGCAGCGTAGGGTTAGGTAGGGGGACTGAAGCTTTCTTT. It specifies CASSVGLGRGTEAFF.